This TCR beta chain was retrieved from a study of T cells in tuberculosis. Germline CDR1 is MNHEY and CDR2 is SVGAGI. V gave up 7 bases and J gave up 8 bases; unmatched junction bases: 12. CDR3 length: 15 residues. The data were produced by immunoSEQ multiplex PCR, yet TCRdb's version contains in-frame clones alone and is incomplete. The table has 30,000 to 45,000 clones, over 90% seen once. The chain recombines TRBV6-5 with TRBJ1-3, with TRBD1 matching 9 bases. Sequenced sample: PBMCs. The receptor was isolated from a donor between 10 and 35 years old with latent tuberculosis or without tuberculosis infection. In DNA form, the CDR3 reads TGTGCCAGCACCCCCTGGGGACAGGGTCGAGACACCATATATTTT. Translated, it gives CASTPWGQGRDTIYF.